This is a list of T cell receptor beta chains from one sample in a study of T cell clones after liver transplantation. The protocol was immunoSEQ multiplex PCR, while the TCRdb copy is restricted to in-frame clones and leaves out a portion. The sample has tens of thousands of clones; about 83% are singletons. Sequenced material: CD8+ T cells from blood, taken roughly 55 months after liver transplant. The receptors come from a human patient who received a liver transplant. The T cells may come from the graft donor. Both conserved end residues are part of each CDR3. D genes are given only for firm matches. Some rows have no size entry. The others give once, few or many, or a class for an expanded clone.

abundance	v_gene	d_gene	j_gene	CDR3aa	CDR3nt
NA	TRBV9	TRBD2	TRBJ2-2	CASARGSGGGNTGELFF	TGTGCCTCTGCCCGGGGTAGCGGGGGAGGGAACACCGGGGAGCTGTTTTTT
NA	TRBV4-1	NA	TRBJ2-2	CASSQDMAGASERELFF	TGCGCCAGCAGCCAAGATATGGCGGGGGCGTCCGAAAGGGAGCTGTTTTTT
NA	TRBV10-1	NA	TRBJ2-7	CAPKRYAGSSYEQYF	TGCGCCCCTAAGCGCTACGCAGGAAGCTCCTACGAGCAGTACTTC
NA	TRBV4-1	NA	TRBJ2-4	CASSQVKIAKNIQYF	TGCGCCAGCAGCCAAGTGAAGATAGCCAAAAACATTCAGTACTTC
NA	TRBV29-1	NA	TRBJ2-2	CSVEAANTGELFF	TGCAGCGTTGAAGCTGCCAACACCGGGGAGCTGTTTTTT
NA	TRBV4-1	NA	TRBJ2-7	CASSQDLAEPYEQYF	TGCGCCAGCAGCCAAGATTTGGCAGAACCTTACGAGCAGTACTTC
large	TRBV5-4	NA	TRBJ1-1	CASSYPMGGPETEAFF	TGTGCCAGCAGCTACCCTATGGGAGGACCCGAGACTGAAGCTTTCTTT
few	TRBV4-1	TRBD2	TRBJ2-7	CASSRGLGAGINEQYF	TGCGCCAGCAGCCGGGGGTTAGGAGCGGGGATTAACGAGCAGTACTTC
NA	TRBV10-2	TRBD1	TRBJ2-3	CASRNTRDRGPDTQYF	TGCGCCAGCAGAAACACCCGGGACAGGGGCCCAGATACGCAGTATTTT
NA	TRBV6-6	TRBD1	TRBJ1-2	CASSYLWDRDSGYTF	TGTGCCAGCAGTTACCTCTGGGACAGGGATAGTGGCTACACCTTC
medium-sized	TRBV5-6	NA	TRBJ2-7	CASTRAGIRSYEQYF	TGTGCCAGCACCCGGGCAGGCATTCGCTCCTACGAGCAGTACTTC
NA	TRBV7-6	TRBD1	TRBJ2-6	CASSLVPGQGLSGANVLTF	TGTGCCAGCAGCTTAGTACCGGGACAGGGACTCTCTGGGGCCAACGTCCTGACTTTC
once	TRBV15	TRBD1	TRBJ1-2	CATSREGAGGNYGYTF	TGTGCCACCAGCAGAGAAGGGGCAGGGGGTAACTATGGCTACACCTTC
NA	TRBV13	TRBD2	TRBJ2-3	CASSPGLAGDTQYF	TGTGCCAGCAGCCCCGGACTAGCGGGGGATACGCAGTATTTT
NA	TRBV10-3	NA	TRBJ1-6	CAISSEGSPLHF	TGTGCCATCAGTTCCGAGGGTTCACCCCTCCACTTT
NA	TRBV27	NA	TRBJ2-3	CASRPLGGAITDTQYF	TGTGCCAGCAGGCCCCTGGGGGGGGCAATCACAGATACGCAGTATTTT
NA	TRBV7-2	TRBD2	TRBJ2-7	CATRIGGADEQYF	TGTGCCACCCGAATCGGGGGGGCGGACGAGCAGTACTTC
few	TRBV27	NA	TRBJ2-2	CASSQWGFGPGELFF	TGTGCCAGCAGCCAATGGGGGTTTGGGCCCGGGGAGCTGTTTTTT
NA	TRBV6-5	TRBD1	TRBJ2-7	CACRDRGYEQYF	TGTGCCTGCCGGGACAGGGGATACGAGCAGTACTTC
NA	TRBV4-2	NA	TRBJ1-1	CASSQAIFNTRGATEAFF	TGTGCCAGCAGCCAAGCCATATTTAATACGCGGGGGGCCACTGAAGCTTTCTTT
NA	TRBV20-1	NA	TRBJ2-7	CSATGTYEQYF	TGCAGTGCTACAGGGACCTACGAGCAGTACTTC
NA	TRBV14	TRBD2	TRBJ2-1	CASSQLAGVPTNEQFF	TGTGCCAGCAGCCAACTAGCGGGGGTCCCCACCAATGAGCAGTTCTTC
NA	TRBV7-9	TRBD2	TRBJ2-3	CASSSPPLSSGGTDTQYF	TGTGCCAGCAGTTCTCCACCCCTTTCTAGCGGGGGCACAGATACGCAGTATTTT
NA	TRBV7-9	NA	TRBJ1-2	CASSPQGSNYGYTF	TGTGCCAGCAGCCCACAGGGATCTAACTATGGCTACACCTTC
NA	TRBV19	NA	TRBJ2-2	CASSIVLGPGELFF	TGTGCCAGTAGTATAGTCTTAGGGCCCGGGGAGCTGTTTTTT
medium-sized	TRBV5-4	TRBD2	TRBJ2-7	CASSLAGRERYEQYF	TGTGCCAGCAGCTTGGCGGGGAGGGAGAGGTACGAGCAGTACTTC
NA	TRBV27	TRBD1	TRBJ2-7	CASSGTGLYSYEQYF	TGTGCCAGCAGTGGGACAGGATTATACTCCTACGAGCAGTACTTC
NA	TRBV6-4	TRBD2	TRBJ2-3	CASSDGTSGGADTQYF	TGTGCCAGCAGTGACGGGACTAGCGGGGGGGCAGATACGCAGTATTTT
NA	TRBV4-2	TRBD1	TRBJ2-5	CASSQNNGDSLGETQYF	TGTGCCAGCAGCCAAAATAATGGGGACAGCCTGGGGGAGACCCAGTACTTC
NA	TRBV5-7	NA	TRBJ2-3	CASSGPQGLTDTQYF	TGTGCCAGCAGCGGTCCCCAGGGTCTCACAGATACGCAGTATTTT
NA	TRBV11-1	TRBD2	TRBJ2-7	CASSPLAGDEQYF	TGTGCCAGCAGCCCACTAGCGGGGGACGAGCAGTACTTC
once	TRBV28	NA	TRBJ2-5	CASSFMGGRETQYF	TGTGCCAGCAGTTTTATGGGGGGAAGGGAGACCCAGTACTTC
NA	TRBV7-2	NA	TRBJ2-2	CASSPTGPGELFF	TGTGCCAGCAGCCCCACGGGGCCCGGGGAGCTGTTTTTT
NA	TRBV9	TRBD2	TRBJ2-1	CASSSPSGRGYNEQFF	TGTGCCAGCAGCTCCCCCTCAGGGAGGGGATACAATGAGCAGTTCTTC
NA	TRBV4-2	NA	TRBJ1-1	CASSPGGLYTEAFF	TGTGCCAGCAGCCCCGGAGGGTTATACACTGAAGCTTTCTTT
NA	TRBV4-1	NA	TRBJ1-1	CASSQAGLNTEAFF	TGCGCCAGCAGCCAAGCAGGGTTGAACACTGAAGCTTTCTTT
NA	TRBV27	TRBD1	TRBJ2-6	CASSRGQFLSGANVLTF	TGTGCCAGCAGCAGGGGACAGTTCCTATCTGGGGCCAACGTCCTGACTTTC
NA	TRBV2	NA	TRBJ1-5	CASSDFGDNQPQHF	TGTGCCAGCAGTGATTTCGGGGATAATCAGCCCCAGCATTTT
NA	TRBV11-1	NA	TRBJ2-2	CASSLIDQGPGELFF	TGTGCCAGCAGCTTAATCGATCAGGGGCCCGGGGAGCTGTTTTTT
NA	TRBV7-3	NA	TRBJ2-3	CASSLLGSTDTQYF	TGTGCCAGCAGCTTACTGGGGAGCACAGATACGCAGTATTTT
few	TRBV6-5	TRBD1	TRBJ1-2	CASSDRQGNYGYTF	TGTGCCAGCAGTGACCGACAGGGGAACTATGGCTACACCTTC
few	TRBV28	TRBD1	TRBJ1-6	CASSLRGTGDNSPLHF	TGTGCCAGCAGTTTAAGGGGGACAGGGGATAATTCACCCCTCCACTTT
NA	TRBV11-2	NA	TRBJ1-1	CASSLPSQGEAFF	TGTGCCAGCAGCTTACCCTCCCAGGGCGAAGCTTTCTTT
NA	TRBV6-7	TRBD2	TRBJ2-1	CASSYSPSGGPLCHNEQFF	TGTGCCAGCAGTTACTCCCCTAGCGGGGGGCCATTGTGTCACAATGAGCAGTTCTTC
once	TRBV4-1	NA	TRBJ2-7	CASSLAPLGVYEQYF	TGCGCCAGCAGCCTGGCTCCCCTGGGGGTCTACGAGCAGTACTTC
NA	TRBV5-6	TRBD1	TRBJ2-5	CASSLSTGKTQYF	TGTGCCAGCAGCTTGTCGACAGGGAAGACCCAGTACTTC